This T cell receptor beta chain was captured in a study of shared clonotypes between healthy human individuals. Study summary: Three CD4 naive, three CD4 memory, two CD8 naive and one CD8 memory plate were used per donor. General observations from the study: It was the non-shared clonotypes that had lower generation probabilities than clonotypes shared by all four donors. Roughly 5% of naive CD4 clonotypes were common to several donors.

Authors' processing steps: Owing to the provision of junction-only sequences devoid of quality scores by immunoSEQ, filtering differed. Data came from immunoSEQ multiplex PCR; TCRdb stores just in-frame clones and leaves some out. That table supplies the V and J calls and clone size; D and trimming were determined from the DNA. The sample yields roughly 2,000,000 clones, about 93% seen once. Terminally differentiated effector memory CD45RA+ cells were left out of the naive CD8 fraction, which was CD45RO-negative and positively selected for CCR7. Concerning this clone itself: Its target is not known. The same CDR3 also results from other DNA sequences found in this sample.

The sequence was collected from a man between 18 and 29 years old in good health. Some clones in this sample may be carry-over from other donors' samples. The specimen sequenced was naive CD8+ T cells from PBMCs.

CDR3 region: CASSLAGINYGYTF. CDR3 DNA: TGTGCCAGCAGCTTGGCAGGAATTAACTATGGCTACACCTTC. This chain connects TRBV5-6 to TRBJ1-2; D gene uncertain. The CDR3 is made up of 14 amino acids. Germline values: CDR1 SGHDT, CDR2 YYEEEE. V gave up 0 bases and J gave up 1 base, with 7 bases separating them.